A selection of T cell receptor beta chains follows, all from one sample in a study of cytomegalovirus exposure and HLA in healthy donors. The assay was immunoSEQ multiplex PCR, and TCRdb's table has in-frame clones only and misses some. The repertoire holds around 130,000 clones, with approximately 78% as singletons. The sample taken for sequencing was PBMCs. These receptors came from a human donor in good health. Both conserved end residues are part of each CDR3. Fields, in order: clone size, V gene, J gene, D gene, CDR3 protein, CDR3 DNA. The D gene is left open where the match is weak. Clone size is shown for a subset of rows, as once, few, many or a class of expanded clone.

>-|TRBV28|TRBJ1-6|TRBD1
CASSLEQGYNSPLHF
TGTGCCAGCAGTTTAGAACAGGGGTATAATTCACCCCTCCACTTT
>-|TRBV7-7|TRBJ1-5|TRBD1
CASSLGQGPQPQHF
TGTGCCAGCAGCTTGGGACAGGGACCTCAGCCCCAGCATTTT
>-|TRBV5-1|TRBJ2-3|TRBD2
CASRSSGGGADTQYF
TGCGCCAGCAGAAGTAGCGGGGGGGGAGCAGATACGCAGTATTTT
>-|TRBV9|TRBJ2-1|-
CASSVGLARPSSSYNEQFF
TGTGCCAGCAGCGTAGGGCTAGCGAGACCCTCCAGCTCCTACAATGAGCAGTTCTTC
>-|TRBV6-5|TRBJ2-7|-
CASISSGKYEQYF
TGTGCCAGCATTTCGTCAGGGAAGTACGAGCAGTACTTC
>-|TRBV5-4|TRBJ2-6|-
CASSLGQYSGANVLTF
TGTGCCAGCAGCTTGGGACAGTACTCTGGGGCCAACGTCCTGACTTTC
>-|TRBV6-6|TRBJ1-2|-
CASSTPTVANYGYTF
TGTGCCAGCAGTACACCGACAGTAGCTAACTATGGCTACACCTTC
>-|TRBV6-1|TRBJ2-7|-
CASSEDVRSYEQYF
TGTGCCAGCAGTGAAGACGTCAGGTCCTACGAGCAGTACTTC
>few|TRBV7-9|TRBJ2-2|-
CASSRRGGRTTGELFF
TGTGCCAGCAGCCGTCGTGGGGGGAGGACCACCGGGGAGCTGTTTTTT
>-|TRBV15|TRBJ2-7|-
CATSRGGTYGQYF
TGTGCCACCAGCAGGGGGGGAACCTACGGGCAGTACTTC
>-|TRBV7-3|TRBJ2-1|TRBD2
CASSLLAWGGGAANEQFF
TGTGCCAGCAGCTTACTCGCCTGGGGCGGGGGGGCGGCTAATGAGCAGTTCTTC
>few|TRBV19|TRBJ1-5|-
CASTGAGSNQPQHF
TGTGCCAGTACAGGGGCTGGAAGCAATCAGCCCCAGCATTTT
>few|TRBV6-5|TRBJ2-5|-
CASSFPGVETQYF
TGTGCCAGCAGTTTTCCGGGGGTAGAGACCCAGTACTTC
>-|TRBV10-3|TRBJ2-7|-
CAISGTAYEQYF
TGTGCCATCAGTGGGACAGCCTACGAGCAGTACTTC
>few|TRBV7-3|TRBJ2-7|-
CASSQGMSYEQYF
TGTGCCAGCAGCCAGGGTATGTCCTACGAGCAGTACTTC
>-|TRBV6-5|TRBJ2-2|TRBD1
CASTRQGSNTGELFF
TGTGCCAGCACCCGACAGGGGTCGAACACCGGGGAGCTGTTTTTT
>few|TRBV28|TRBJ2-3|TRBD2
CAEKGLAGTDTQYF
TGTGCGGAAAAAGGACTAGCGGGCACAGATACGCAGTATTTT
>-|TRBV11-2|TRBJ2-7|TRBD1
CASSHRQGRHEQYF
TGTGCCAGCAGCCACCGACAGGGGCGACACGAGCAGTACTTC
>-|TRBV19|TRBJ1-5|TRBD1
CASSSRTGGTPQHF
TGTGCCAGTAGCAGTAGGACAGGGGGGACGCCCCAGCATTTT
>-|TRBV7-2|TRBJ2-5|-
CASSFVGTVYQETQYF
TGTGCCAGCAGCTTTGTCGGGACTGTGTACCAAGAGACCCAGTACTTC